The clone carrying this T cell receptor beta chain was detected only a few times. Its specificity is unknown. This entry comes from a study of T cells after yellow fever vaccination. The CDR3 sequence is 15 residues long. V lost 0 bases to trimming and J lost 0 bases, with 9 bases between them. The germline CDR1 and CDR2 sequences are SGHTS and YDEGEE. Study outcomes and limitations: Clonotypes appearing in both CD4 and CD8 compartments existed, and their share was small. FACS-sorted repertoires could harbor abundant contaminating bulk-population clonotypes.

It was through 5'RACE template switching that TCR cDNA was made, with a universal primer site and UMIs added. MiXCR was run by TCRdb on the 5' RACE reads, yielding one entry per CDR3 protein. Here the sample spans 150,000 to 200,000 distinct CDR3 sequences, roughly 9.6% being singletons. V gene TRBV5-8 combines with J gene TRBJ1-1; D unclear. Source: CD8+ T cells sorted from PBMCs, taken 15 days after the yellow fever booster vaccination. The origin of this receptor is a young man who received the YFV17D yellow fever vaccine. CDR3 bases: TGTGCCAGCAGCTTGGTCTCCGGGATGAACACTGAAGCTTTCTTT. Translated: CASSLVSGMNTEAFF.